The clone carrying this TCR gamma chain was seen a handful of times. The target antigen is unknown. This entry is derived from a study of Vδ1+ human thymocytes. Whole-study results and caveats: Bulk repertoire data may be misinterpreted because of unexpected Vdelta2 sequences. In the thymus, TRG and TRD repertoires looked highly polyclonal with Gaussian CDR3 lengths. Despite high sort purity, around 19% of thymic T cell receptor delta sequences were Vdelta2.

RNA was extracted from the cells and then reverse transcribed. Multiplex PCR used pooled V-gene forward primers and a constant-region reverse primer to amplify CDR3s. TCRdb reapplied CATT to the multiplex PCR reads. The profile covers tens of thousands of gamma-chain clones, with around 21% appearing a single time and roughly 2% taken by the ten largest. Germline V gene sequence: CDR1 VENAVY, CDR2 YDSYNSRV. J lost 10 bases, V lost 4 bases, and 13 bases had no gene match. The CDR3 has 13 amino acids. The specimen sequenced was Vdelta1+ gamma-delta thymocytes from the thymus. Stated subset: FACS-sorted CD3+ TCRalphabeta- TCRVdelta1+ TCRVdelta2- thymocytes. V gene TRGV8 combines with J gene TRGJ1 or TRGJ2. This receptor was identified in a girl younger than two who had congenital heart surgery. CDR3 sequence (DNA): TGTGCCACCTGGGACACGACGGATAACAAGAAACTCTTT. Its translation is CATWDTTDNKKLF.